Listed below are T cell receptor beta chains from one sample, sequenced in a study of blood T cell dynamics during melanoma immunotherapy. Sequencing was performed with immunoSEQ multiplex PCR; in TCRdb, only in-frame clones are kept and a portion is missing. The profile shows more than 13,000 clones, roughly 90% of them singletons. Sequences were derived from blood, sampled from a patient treated with checkpoint blockade. The receptors shown here come from a human donor with melanoma. The conserved cysteine and the conserved F or W are not part of the CDR3 here. A D gene is named only where the DNA matches it firmly.

J gene	D gene	V gene	CDR3 protein
TRBJ2-5	NA	TRBV11-3	ASSLAHSGETQY
TRBJ2-3	NA	TRBV11-2	ASSRGQVSTDTQY
TRBJ2-2	NA	TRBV19	ASSIGETWRSGTGELF
TRBJ1-2	TRBD1	TRBV2	ASSPTGGRIYGYT
TRBJ1-5	NA	TRBV10-3	AISESTSGRDQPQH
TRBJ2-7	NA	TRBV5-8	ASSLVRREQY
TRBJ1-1	TRBD1	TRBV6-5	ASSNWGTANTEAF
TRBJ2-1	TRBD2	TRBV7-3	ASSHGGDLYNEQF
TRBJ2-1	NA	TRBV5-1	ASSLPNPYNEQF
TRBJ2-3	TRBD2	TRBV5-1	ASSAGTSGADTQY
TRBJ1-2	NA	TRBV5-1	ASRTVSNYGYT
NA	NA	TRBV5-1	ASSPSPSREQY
TRBJ2-1	NA	TRBV6-6	ASSYSRGGGNEQF
TRBJ1-4	NA	TRBV5-4	ASSLDRGEKLF
TRBJ2-3	TRBD1	TRBV28	ASSLRAAGGIDTQY
TRBJ2-7	TRBD2	TRBV5-1	ASSYGLAGSYEQY
TRBJ2-7	TRBD1	TRBV30	AWKQDRTGREQY
TRBJ2-2	NA	TRBV19	ASSIMGATGELF